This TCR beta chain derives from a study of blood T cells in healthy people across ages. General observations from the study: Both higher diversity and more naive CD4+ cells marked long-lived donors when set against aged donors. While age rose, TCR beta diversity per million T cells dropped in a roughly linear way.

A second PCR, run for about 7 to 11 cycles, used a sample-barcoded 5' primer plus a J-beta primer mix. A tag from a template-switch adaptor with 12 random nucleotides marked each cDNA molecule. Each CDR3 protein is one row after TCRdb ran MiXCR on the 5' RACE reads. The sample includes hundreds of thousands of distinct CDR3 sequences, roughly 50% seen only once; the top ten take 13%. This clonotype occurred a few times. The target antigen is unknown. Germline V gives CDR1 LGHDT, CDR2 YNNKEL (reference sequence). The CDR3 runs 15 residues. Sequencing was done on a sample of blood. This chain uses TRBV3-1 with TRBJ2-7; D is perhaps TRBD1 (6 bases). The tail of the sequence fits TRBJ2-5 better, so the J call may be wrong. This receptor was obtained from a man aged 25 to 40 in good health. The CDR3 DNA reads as TGTGCCAGCAGCCCCCGGAGGACAGTAGCAGAGACCCAGTACTTC. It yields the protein CASSPRRTVAETQYF.